Below are 20 T cell receptor beta chains sequenced from a single sample in a study of OX40 agonist ivuxolimab in advanced cancers. Generated by immunoSEQ multiplex PCR, the TCRdb table keeps only in-frame clones and is missing some. In the table there are approximately 46,000 clones, approximately 85% of which are singletons. Sequenced material: CD4+ or CD8+ T cells sorted from blood, taken in a trial of the OX40 agonist ivuxolimab. Source of these receptors: an adult with an advanced solid tumor such as melanoma, head and neck, liver or kidney cancer.

This chain's CDR3 is CASSLAQETQYF. Here the CDR3 DNA reads TGTGCCAGCAGCTTAGCGCAGGAGACCCAGTACTTC. V and J are TRBV7-6 and TRBJ2-5; D uncertain. Between the trimmed V and J ends, which lost 0 bases and 5 bases, there was a span of 4 bases. CDR1 is SGHVS and CDR2 is FNYEAQ in the germline V gene. The CDR3 totals 12 residues.

The chain is built from TRBV5-6 and TRBJ1-2; unclear D gene. Trimming cost V 4 bases and J 6 bases, with 22 bases left between them. Germline V gene sequence: CDR1 SGHDT, CDR2 YYEEEE. The CDR3 is 16 residues long. The CDR3 reads CASSPRVVLPRDGYTF. The CDR3 DNA is TGTGCCAGCAGCCCCCGGGTAGTACTCCCAAGGGATGGCTACACCTTC.

The chain carries TRBV9 and TRBJ2-1, with 9 bases aligning to TRBD2. The germline V gene encodes CDR1 SGDLS and CDR2 YYNGEE. Germline trimming cut 3 bases from V and 4 bases from J; bases unmatched to any gene: 5. The CDR3 has 15 amino acids. CDR3 sequence (DNA): TGTGCCAGCAGCGCCGGGACTAGCTCTTACAATGAGCAGTTCTTC. This translates into CASSAGTSSYNEQFF.

In this sample, this clone turned up a few times. The V and J genes are TRBV5-5 and TRBJ1-5; D is perhaps TRBD1 (5 bases). Trimming cost V 4 bases and J 2 bases, with 10 bases left between them. CDR1 and CDR2 from the germline V gene are SGHKS and YYEKEE (reference sequence). The CDR3 runs to 14 residues. The CDR3 spells CASSRQSGNQPQHF. The CDR3 DNA follows: TGTGCCAGCAGCCGACAGTCGGGCAATCAGCCCCAGCATTTT.

Note on this clone: Other DNA sequences within the sample encode an identical CDR3. V and J are TRBV28 and TRBJ2-3, with TRBD2 matching 7 bases. V lost 6 bases to trimming and J lost 0 bases; unmatched junction nucleotides: 6. Looked up from germline, CDR1 is MDHEN and CDR2 is SYDVKM. The CDR3 contains 15 residues. The CDR3 DNA reads as TGTGCCAGCAGAGGGGAGGGGACTAGCACAGATACGCAGTATTTT. Protein: CASRGEGTSTDTQYF.

The gene calls are TRBV6-6 and TRBJ2-7; D not resolved. V lost 5 bases to trimming and J lost 2 bases, with 7 bases between them. Germline CDR1 reads MNHNY; CDR2 reads SVGAGI (reference sequence). This CDR3 is built from 12 residues. The chain's CDR3 is CASSPLTYEQYF. Written as DNA, the CDR3 is TGTGCCAGCAGTCCCCTTACCTACGAGCAGTACTTC.

V usage is TRBV6-6 and J usage is TRBJ2-2; D tentatively reads TRBD1 or TRBD2 (5 bases each). Germline-derived CDR1 and CDR2 are MNHNY and SVGAGI (reference sequence). The CDR3 is 16 amino acids. Trimming removed 7 bases from V and 5 bases from J, with 20 bases in between. This CDR3 reads CASIHGARFLTGELFF. CDR3 in DNA: TGTGCCAGCATCCACGGGGCGCGGTTTCTGACCGGGGAGCTGTTTTTT.

This rearrangement joins TRBV6-5 to TRBJ1-2, with TRBD1 identical over 8 bases. The CDR3 totals 14 residues. The ends lost 6 bases at V and 3 bases at J; junction bases unmatched: 6. Germline V gives CDR1 MNHEY, CDR2 SVGAGI. In DNA form, the CDR3 reads TGTGCCAGCAGGAAAGACAGGGGTGACTATGGCTACACCTTC. It encodes CASRKDRGDYGYTF.

The rearrangement joins TRBV9 to TRBJ2-2; D might be TRBD1 or TRBD2, each matching 5 bases. V lost 0 bases to trimming and J lost 1 base, with 7 bases between them. The CDR3 runs 15 residues. CDR1 SGDLS and CDR2 YYNGEE come from the germline V gene. The CDR3 DNA reads TGTGCCAGCAGCGTAGGGGGACGGAACACCGGGGAGCTGTTTTTT. Translated: CASSVGGRNTGELFF.

The chain uses TRBV18 and TRBJ2-5; unclear D gene. CDR3 length: 11 amino acids. Deletions cut 6 bases from V and 5 bases from J, with 7 bases between. CDR1 KGHSH and CDR2 LQKENI come from the germline V gene. The CDR3 DNA reads as TGTGCCAGCTCCCCGGAGGAGACCCAGTACTTC. Its translation is CASSPEETQYF.

V and J are TRBV4-2 and TRBJ2-2, with 8 bases fitting TRBD2. The germline V gene encodes CDR1 LGHNA and CDR2 YNFKEQ. CDR3 length: 14 amino acids. J was trimmed by 3 bases and V by 3 bases; bases with no gene match: 0. CDR3 amino acids: CASSQGLDTGELFF. CDR3 sequence (DNA): TGTGCCAGCAGCCAGGGACTAGACACCGGGGAGCTGTTTTTT.

This chain uses TRBV19 with TRBJ1-5, with D tentatively TRBD1 (5 bases). The CDR3 has 16 amino acids. CDR1 is LNHDA and CDR2 is SQIVND in the germline V gene (reference sequence). V lost 1 base and J 0 bases, leaving 10 bases between the germline ends. The CDR3 here is CASSIGAGYSNQPQHF. In DNA, the CDR3 is TGTGCCAGTAGTATAGGAGCAGGGTATAGCAATCAGCCCCAGCATTTT.

The V and J genes are TRBV19 and TRBJ2-6; the D is unclear. The CDR3 contains 14 residues. The germline V gene encodes CDR1 LNHDA and CDR2 SQIVND (reference sequence). V was pared by 3 bases and J by 4 bases, with 7 bases between. CDR3 region: CASSMGIGANVLTF. The CDR3 DNA reads TGTGCCAGTAGTATGGGAATCGGGGCCAACGTCCTGACTTTC. The full variable domain, completed using reference TRBV19 and TRBJ2-6, is DGGITQSPKYLFRKEGQNVTLSCEQNLNHDAMYWYRQDPGQGLRLIYYSQIVNDFQKGDIAEGYSVSREKKESFPLTVTSAQKNPTAFYLCASSMGIGANVLTFGAGSRLTVL.

The J gene is TRBJ2-4, the V gene TRBV7-9, with no clear D. The length of the CDR3 is 16 residues. The V end was cut by 4 bases, the J end by 1 base, with 14 bases between. Germline CDR1 is SEHNR and CDR2 is FQNEAQ (reference sequence). DNA of the CDR3: TGTGCCAGCAGCTCCTCTACCGTCCGTGCCAAAAACATTCAGTACTTC. Translation gives CASSSSTVRAKNIQYF.

The genes are TRBV5-1 and TRBJ2-5, with 11 bases fitting TRBD2. V gave up 0 bases and J gave up 1 base; unmatched junction bases: 5. Germline-derived CDR1 and CDR2 are SGHRS and YFSETQ. The CDR3 covers 17 residues. In nucleotides, the CDR3 is TGCGCCAGCAGCTTGGTGGGGCTAGCGGGGGGCCAAGAGACCCAGTACTTC. Translation gives CASSLVGLAGGQETQYF.

The chain links TRBV5-6 to TRBJ1-2; D gene unclear. CDR3 length: 14 residues. From germline, CDR1 is SGHDT and CDR2 YYEEEE. The V end lost 0 bases, the J end lost 0 bases, and 6 bases lay between the germline ends. CDR3 DNA sequence: TGTGCCAGCAGCTTGGGGCTGTCTAACTATGGCTACACCTTC. It is translated as CASSLGLSNYGYTF.

V usage is TRBV5-6 and J usage is TRBJ2-3; 11 nucleotides match TRBD2. The V segment lost 4 bases and the J segment 3 bases; nucleotides outside the gene matches: 4. This CDR3 comprises 15 residues. Per the germline V gene, CDR1 is SGHDT and CDR2 is YYEEEE. As DNA, the CDR3 is TGTGCCAGCAGCCTGGGACTAGCGGTTACAGATACGCAGTATTTT. Encoded protein: CASSLGLAVTDTQYF.

The V call is TRBV11-2, the J call TRBJ2-3; TRBD2 matches at 9 bases. The CDR3 has 16 residues. The germline V gene has CDR1 SGHAT and CDR2 FQNNGV. V trimming: 2 bases; J trimming: 2 bases; junction bases outside the gene matches: 5. CDR3 nucleotide sequence: TGTGCCAGCAGCTTACGGGCGGGGGGGTTCACAGATACGCAGTATTTT. It yields the protein CASSLRAGGFTDTQYF.

The V gene is TRBV5-6, the J gene TRBJ1-3; D possibly corresponds to TRBD1 (6 bases). Germline loops: CDR1 SGHDT, CDR2 YYEEEE. The length of the CDR3 is 14 residues. Between the trimmed V and J ends, which lost 7 bases and 0 bases, there was a span of 11 bases. The CDR3 loop reads CASGGGLSGNTIYF. The CDR3 DNA follows: TGTGCCAGCGGAGGGGGTCTCTCTGGAAACACCATATATTTT.

The chain has TRBV7-2 and TRBJ2-5; D is perhaps TRBD1 (6 bases). Germline CDR1 is SGHTA and CDR2 is FQGNSA. Trimming shortened V by 5 bases and J by 6 bases, and 16 bases separated the two germline ends. The CDR3 covers 14 residues. The CDR3 DNA follows: TGTGCCAGCAGCCCCGGACAGCCTCGGAAGACCCAGTACTTC. This sequence encodes CASSPGQPRKTQYF.